Below are 17 T cell receptor beta chains sequenced from a single sample in a study of blood T cell repertoires in COVID-19 (dated by TCRdb to about 2020). Libraries were made using the immunoSEQ multiplex PCR assay. TCRdb stores this immuneACCESS table with in-frame sequences only. Part of the clones is absent; in the studies checked, under half of the shortfall reflects unresolved V genes, and no reason is known for the rest. The sample table shows over 85,000 clones, and 75% to 90% are seen once. The ten largest clones add up to 4% to 5.5% of the sample. The sample comprised peripheral blood. The receptor source for this set is a woman in her 50s with COVID-19, enrolled during active disease.

This rearrangement joins TRBV5-4 to TRBJ2-1; D may be TRBD1 (6 bases). Deletions cut 5 bases from V and 8 bases from J, with 14 bases between. Germline values: CDR1 SGHNT, CDR2 YYREEE (reference sequence). The CDR3 extends over 13 amino acids. The CDR3 loop reads CASRTMGADEQFF. The CDR3 bases are TGTGCCAGCAGGACGATGGGGGCCGATGAGCAGTTCTTC. Full variable domain (missing parts from reference TRBV5-4 and TRBJ2-1): ETGVTQSPTHLIKTRGQQVTLRCSSQSGHNTVSWYQQALGQGPQFIFQYYREEENGRGNFPPRFSGLQFPNYSSELNVNALELDDSALYLCASRTMGADEQFFGPGTRLTVL.

In its sample, this clone was seen once. This chain connects TRBV7-3 to TRBJ2-2; 8 bases agree with TRBD2. Looked up from germline, CDR1 is SGHTA and CDR2 is FQGTGA. V shed 0 bases, J shed 6 bases, and the junction held 6 bases outside the gene matches. This CDR3 comprises 16 residues. This CDR3 is CASSLTGLVVPGELFF. Written as DNA, the CDR3 is TGTGCCAGCAGCTTAACGGGACTAGTCGTGCCCGGGGAGCTGTTTTTT. The full variable domain, in which reference TRBV7-3 and TRBJ2-2 provide the parts outside the CDR3, is GAGVSQTPSNKVTEKGKYVELRCDPISGHTALYWYRQSLGQGPEFLIYFQGTGAADDSGLPNDRFFAVRPEGSVSTLKIQRTERGDSAVYLCASSLTGLVVPGELFFGEGSRLTVL.

This rearrangement joins TRBV6-7 to TRBJ1-1; D possibly corresponds to TRBD1 (5 bases). TRBV6-7 is designated an ORF whose function remains uncertain. The CDR3 is 13 residues long. The V and J ends lost 6 bases and 6 bases respectively, with 14 bases between them. The CDR3 DNA sequence: TGTGCCAGCAGACCGACAGCCGCCTCTGAAGCTTTCTTT. Translated: CASRPTAASEAFF.

This chain links TRBV24-1 with TRBJ2-1, with 10 bases aligning to TRBD1. The length of the CDR3 is 15 residues. The V and J ends lost 4 bases and 9 bases, in that order; junction bases with no gene match: 8. Germline-derived CDR1 and CDR2 are KGHDR and SFDVKD. As DNA, the CDR3 is TGTGCCACCAGTGACGCCGGGACAGGGGACCGTGAGCAGTTCTTC. This encodes CATSDAGTGDREQFF.

V and J are TRBV4-3 and TRBJ2-1; D is unclear. The CDR3 loop spans 15 amino acids. Germline assignment: CDR1 LGHNA and CDR2 YSLEER. Trimming pared 0 bases from V and 5 bases from J, leaving 11 bases between. The CDR3 loop reads CASSQDRSGDNEQFF. The CDR3 DNA reads TGCGCCAGCAGCCAAGACCGTTCGGGTGACAATGAGCAGTTCTTC.

V and J are TRBV27 and TRBJ2-7, with D maybe TRBD1 (5 bases). The CDR3 is made up of 18 amino acids. Germline values: CDR1 MNHEY, CDR2 SMNVEV (reference sequence). The V and J ends lost 5 bases and 3 bases respectively, with 26 bases between them. This CDR3 reads CASSRTGKGSDPDYEQYF. CDR3 nucleotides: TGTGCCAGCAGTCGGACGGGTAAGGGGTCAGACCCTGACTACGAGCAGTACTTC.

The chain is built from TRBV7-6 and TRBJ1-4; TRBD1 agrees at 10 bases. The trim removed 5 bases at V and 6 bases at J, leaving 12 bases unmatched. In germline, CDR1 is SGHVS, CDR2 FNYEAQ. The CDR3 extends over 17 amino acids. Written as DNA, the CDR3 is TGTGCCAGCAGCCCCGAAGTTTTGGGGACAGGGGATGAAAAACTGTTTTTT. This codes for CASSPEVLGTGDEKLFF.

The rearrangement links TRBV2 to TRBJ2-2, with 7 bases fitting TRBD1. V lost 6 bases to trimming and J lost 6 bases; unmatched junction nucleotides: 10. This CDR3 spans 15 amino acids. Germline CDR1 is SNHLY and CDR2 is FYNNEI. CDR3 DNA sequence: TGTGCCAGCAGGAGTCAGGGGGTTTTGTCCGGGGAGCTGTTTTTT. It yields the protein CASRSQGVLSGELFF.

The chain links TRBV5-6 to TRBJ1-4; D not resolved. The V end was cut by 6 bases, the J end by 0 bases, with 6 bases between. Germline loops: CDR1 SGHDT, CDR2 YYEEEE. This CDR3 region has 13 residues. CDR3 in amino acids: CASNGPTNEKLFF. In DNA form, the CDR3 reads TGTGCCAGCAACGGTCCAACTAATGAAAAACTGTTTTTT.

The chain has TRBV5-1 and TRBJ2-7; a possible D gene is TRBD1 (6 bases). Deletions cut 4 bases from V and 2 bases from J, with 13 bases between. This CDR3 is built from 14 residues. Germline V gene lookup returns CDR1 SGHRS and CDR2 YFSETQ. CDR3 sequence: CASSPPRGPYEQYF. The CDR3, as DNA: TGCGCCAGCAGCCCTCCCAGGGGACCCTACGAGCAGTACTTC.

The chain couples TRBV11-1 to TRBJ2-2; D perhaps matches TRBD2 (6 bases). From germline, CDR1 is SGHAT and CDR2 FQDESV (reference sequence). The CDR3 length is 14 residues. V shed 1 base and J shed 6 bases, with 9 bases lying between them. The CDR3 spells CASSLEGGAGELFF. The CDR3 nucleotides read TGTGCCAGCAGCTTAGAGGGAGGAGCCGGGGAGCTGTTTTTT. Full variable domain (rest looked up from reference TRBV11-1 and TRBJ2-2): EAEVAQSPRYKITEKSQAVAFWCDPISGHATLYWYRQILGQGPELLVQFQDESVVDDSQLPKDRFSAERLKGVDSTLKIQPAELGDSAMYLCASSLEGGAGELFFGEGSRLTVL.

This clone was counted between two and nine times. The chain joins TRBV4-1 to TRBJ1-4; no clear D. The CDR3 sequence is 15 residues long. Germline loops: CDR1 MGHRA, CDR2 YSYEKL. Trimming took off 4 bases at V and 8 bases at J, with 17 bases between the two ends. Here the CDR3 reads CASSPLGRASEKLFF. The DNA for the CDR3 is TGCGCCAGCAGCCCCTTGGGGAGGGCGTCCGAAAAACTGTTTTTT.

The V gene is TRBV6-5, the J gene TRBJ2-3; D is perhaps TRBD1 (5 bases). CDR3 length equals 16 residues. The germline gives CDR1 MNHEY, CDR2 SVGAGI. Trimming removed 2 bases from V and 0 bases from J, with 12 bases in between. As DNA, the CDR3 is TGTGCCAGCAGTTACCGAAGACAGACTAGCACAGATACGCAGTATTTT. Protein product: CASSYRRQTSTDTQYF.

The chain couples TRBV2 to TRBJ2-7; TRBD1 agrees at 7 bases. Trimming at V came to 7 bases and at J to 2 bases, leaving 8 bases not matched to a gene. CDR1 and CDR2 (germline): SNHLY, FYNNEI. CDR3 length: 14 residues. The CDR3 coding sequence is TGTGCCAGCATGGGAACAGGGGATCCCTACGAGCAGTACTTC. The encoded protein is CASMGTGDPYEQYF.

J is TRBJ2-1 and V is TRBV5-4; 11 nucleotides line up with TRBD1. CDR3 length: 14 amino acids. Per germline, CDR1 SGHNT and CDR2 YYREEE (reference sequence). The junction had 8 bases not matched to a gene; V was cut back by 7 bases and J by 8 bases. In DNA, the CDR3 is TGTGCCAGCGGCCGGGACAGGGGGGATCATGAGCAGTTCTTC. It translates to CASGRDRGDHEQFF.

The rearrangement joins TRBV5-1 to TRBJ2-3, with 9 nucleotides matching TRBD1. V was clipped by 2 bases and J by 4 bases; unmatched bases: 5. Germline-derived CDR1 and CDR2 are SGHRS and YFSETQ. The CDR3 is 15 amino acids. The CDR3 DNA reads TGCGCCAGCAGCTTTACAGGGGGCTGGGCAGATACGCAGTATTTT. This translates into CASSFTGGWADTQYF.

The chain couples TRBV28 to TRBJ2-3; D is possibly TRBD2 (5 bases). Deletions cut 2 bases from V and 3 bases from J, with 9 bases between. Germline values: CDR1 MDHEN, CDR2 SYDVKM. CDR3 length equals 14 residues. CDR3 residues: CASSLLGLTDTQYF. Here the CDR3 DNA reads TGTGCCAGCAGTTTACTCGGACTGACAGATACGCAGTATTTT.